The 9 T cell receptor beta chains below all came from one sample that was sequenced in a study of early T cells in non-severe SARS-CoV-2 infection. TCRdb called the 5' RACE reads again in MiXCR, with one record for every CDR3 protein. The sample has about 30,000 distinct CDR3 sequences, around 5.9% seen once. What was sequenced was whole blood. These receptors all come from an adult who was a healthcare worker with PCR-confirmed SARS-CoV-2 infection or an uninfected control (not recorded which).

This chain links TRBV28 with TRBJ2-6; no clear D. CDR3 length: 15 amino acids. Germline V gene data show CDR1 as MDHEN and CDR2 as SYDVKM. The ends were cut back, 6 bases at V and 0 bases at J, with 9 bases in the middle. As DNA, the CDR3 is TGTGCCAGCAGCCACACTATCTCTGGGGCCAACGTCCTGACTTTC. It translates to CASSHTISGANVLTF.

In its sample, this clonotype was seen many times. The chain employs TRBV21-1 and TRBJ2-7; the D segment call TRBD1 is taken from the table without a DNA check. TRBV21-1 is a pseudogene segment. The CDR3 length is 15 residues. CDR3 coding DNA: TGTGCCAGCAGCAAAGAGACAGGGCCGAACCACGAGCAGTACTTC. As protein: CASSKETGPNHEQYF.

The rearrangement uses TRBV2 and TRBJ1-5, with D tentatively TRBD1 (5 bases). The germline V gene has CDR1 SNHLY and CDR2 FYNNEI. The CDR3 contains 13 residues. With 2 bases removed from V and 9 bases from J, the gap between germline ends came to 11 bases. The CDR3 loop is CASSELLGGPQHF. CDR3 DNA: TGTGCCAGCAGTGAACTCCTCGGGGGGCCCCAGCATTTT.

This clonotype came up many times. The rearrangement uses TRBV20-1 and TRBJ2-7, with D perhaps TRBD2 (6 bases). CDR3 length: 13 residues. Germline V gene lookup returns CDR1 DFQATT and CDR2 SNEGSKA (reference sequence). V dropped 0 bases and J dropped 6 bases, with 12 bases sitting between them. DNA of the CDR3: TGCAGTGCTAGAGATTCGGGAGTAGGCGAGCAGTACTTC. Protein: CSARDSGVGEQYF.

There are a few counts of this clonotype. The chain joins TRBV7-9 to TRBJ2-4; possibly TRBD1 for D (5 bases). CDR1 SEHNR and CDR2 FQNEAQ come from the germline V gene (reference sequence). CDR3 size: 16 residues. V lost 2 bases, J lost 0 bases, and 11 bases lay in between. CDR3 sequence reads: CASSLLDSLAKNIQYF. The CDR3 DNA sequence: TGTGCCAGCAGCTTACTTGACAGCTTAGCCAAAAACATTCAGTACTTC.

This clonotype is medium-sized (0.01 to 0.1%) in the sample. The chain is built from TRBV12-3 or TRBV12-4 and TRBJ1-2; D remains unclear. The CDR3 has 13 residues. The V and J ends lost 2 bases and 1 base respectively, with 5 bases between them. The CDR3 reads CASSLNVNYGYTF. As DNA, the CDR3 is TGTGCCAGCAGTTTAAACGTTAACTATGGCTACACCTTC.

This clonotype showed up many times. V usage is TRBV12-3 or TRBV12-4 and J usage is TRBJ2-3, with D possibly matching TRBD2 (5 bases). The V end lost 4 bases, the J end lost 5 bases, and 16 bases lay between the germline ends. This CDR3 comprises 15 residues. CDR3 DNA sequence: TGTGCCAGCAGTTCTCGACGGGCAGAGGGAGATACGCAGTATTTT. Translating it yields CASSSRRAEGDTQYF.

This clonotype showed up many times. The rearrangement links TRBV29-1 to TRBJ2-2, with D maybe TRBD1 (6 bases). The V end lost 4 bases, the J end lost 4 bases, and 10 bases lay between the germline ends. This CDR3 has 13 residues. The germline CDR1 and CDR2 sequences are SQVTM and ANQGSEA. The CDR3 nucleotides are TGCAGCGTTGGCAGGGGTTCCACCGGGGAGCTGTTTTTT. Protein: CSVGRGSTGELFF.

This clonotype has a count of ten or more. This sequence joins TRBV2 and TRBJ2-1; D remains ambiguous. The germline CDR1 and CDR2 sequences are SNHLY and FYNNEI. The CDR3 totals 12 residues. With 4 bases removed from V and 9 bases from J, the gap between germline ends came to 10 bases. In DNA form, the CDR3 reads TGTGCCAGCAGTGTACTTTTGGGTGAGCAGTTCTTC. Its translation: CASSVLLGEQFF.